The next 6 T cell receptor beta chains were all read from a single sample in a study of PD-1 blockade in classical Hodgkin lymphoma. No patient escaped relapse after autologous stem cell transplantation, and brentuximab vedotin exposure varied. Profiled with immunoSEQ multiplex PCR; TCRdb holds only in-frame clones, not every one. The sample lists about 41,000 clones; about 74% were seen once. Sequenced material: peripheral blood mononuclear cells (PBMCs), taken at baseline. The source of these receptors is a human donor with classical Hodgkin lymphoma.

The rearrangement joins TRBV6-6 to TRBJ2-7, with 9 positions matching TRBD1. The V gene end was trimmed by 4 bases and the J gene end by 3 bases; junction bases not matched to a gene: 4. The length of the CDR3 is 14 residues. Germline V gene sequence: CDR1 MNHNY, CDR2 SVGAGI (reference sequence). For the CDR3, the DNA is TGTGCCAGCAGTTCCCCGACAGGGGGCTACGAGCAGTACTTC. Translated, it gives CASSSPTGGYEQYF.

This clone turned up a few times. The junction departs from the called germline gene at one end, perhaps through a read error. The same CDR3 arises from other DNA sequences in this sample as well. This chain uses TRBV2 with TRBJ2-3, with D perhaps TRBD2 (6 bases). Looked up from germline, CDR1 is SNHLY and CDR2 is FYNNEI. This CDR3 is 13 amino acids long. The CDR3 DNA is TGTCCCAGCAGTCACCAACCTAGCGATACGCAGTCTTTT. Translating it yields CPSSHQPSDTQSF.

On this clone itself: A junction end diverges from the germline sequence, so it may reflect a read error. The identical CDR3 is also encoded by other nucleotide sequences in the sample. CDR3 protein: CASTLSTGANYGYTF. As DNA, the CDR3 is TGTGCCAGCACCTTATCGACAGGAGCTAACTATGGCTACACCTTC. J is TRBJ1-2 and V is TRBV7-9; perhaps TRBD1 as D (6 bases). From germline, CDR1 is SEHNR and CDR2 FQNEAQ (reference sequence). The CDR3 is made up of 15 amino acids.

The rearrangement links TRBV5-6 to TRBJ1-4; unclear D gene. The V gene's germline CDR1 is SGHDT and CDR2 YYEEEE. CDR3 length: 14 residues. V shed 2 bases and J shed 1 base, with 6 bases lying between them. CDR3 sequence (DNA): TGTGCCAGCAGCTTAGTAGGAACTAATGAAAAACTGTTTTTT. Translation gives CASSLVGTNEKLFF.

This clone is a singleton in its sample. The chain has TRBV18 and TRBJ1-5, with D perhaps TRBD1 (6 bases). The CDR3 length is 15 residues. V was clipped by 3 bases and J by 3 bases, with 12 bases between them. Germline V gene data show CDR1 as KGHSH and CDR2 as LQKENI. The CDR3 DNA reads TGTGCCAGCTCACCTGGACAGAAATACAATCAGCCCCAGCATTTT. This codes for CASSPGQKYNQPQHF.

This rearrangement joins TRBV19 to TRBJ2-7; 13 bases map to TRBD2. This CDR3 region has 17 residues. CDR1 and CDR2 from the germline V gene are LNHDA and SQIVND (reference sequence). The ends lost 3 bases at V and 3 bases at J; junction bases unmatched: 8. The CDR3 nucleotides are TGTGCCAGTAGTATGCGACTAGCGGGAGGTGGGTTCTACGAGCAGTACTTC. Translated: CASSMRLAGGGFYEQYF. Based on the CDR3 plus reference TRBV19 and TRBJ2-7, the full variable domain is DGGITQSPKYLFRKEGQNVTLSCEQNLNHDAMYWYRQDPGQGLRLIYYSQIVNDFQKGDIAEGYSVSREKKESFPLTVTSAQKNPTAFYLCASSMRLAGGGFYEQYFGPGTRLTVT.